What follows are 8 T cell receptor beta chains derived from one specimen sequenced in a study of T cells of healthy individuals. TCRdb reprocessed the 5' RACE reads via MiXCR and lists one record per CDR3 protein. The table has around 100,000 distinct CDR3 sequences, 17% seen once. The receptors derive from a human donor in good health.

In its sample, this clonotype was seen many times. This chain links TRBV10-2 with TRBJ2-7; 10 nucleotides align to TRBD1. Germline CDR1 is WSHSY and CDR2 is SAAADI. With 2 bases clipped from V and 5 bases from J, the junction kept 12 bases outside the gene matches. The CDR3 sequence is 17 residues long. DNA of the CDR3: TGCGCCAGCAGTGAGGCATTGCCGGGACAGGGGATCCACGAGCAGTACTTC. It translates to CASSEALPGQGIHEQYF.

The chain carries TRBV20-1 and TRBJ1-5; D not certain. Trimming removed 6 bases from V and 9 bases from J, with 24 bases in between. The CDR3 covers 15 residues. Germline assignment: CDR1 DFQATT and CDR2 SNEGSKA (reference sequence). CDR3 sequence: CSATLGGAQSRPQHF. In DNA, the CDR3 is TGCAGTGCCACCCTAGGAGGAGCACAAAGTCGGCCCCAGCATTTT.

The sample holds a few counts of this clonotype. J is TRBJ2-7 and V is TRBV20-1; possible D gene TRBD1, 5 bases. There are 17 residues in the CDR3. Trimming removed 4 bases at V and 2 bases at J, with 24 bases between. Germline-derived CDR1 and CDR2 are DFQATT and SNEGSKA (reference sequence). As DNA, the CDR3 is TGCAGTGCTAAAGGACAAGGGTCTGACTTGCGACCCTACGAGCAGTACTTC. It specifies CSAKGQGSDLRPYEQYF.

This clonotype appeared a few times. The chain couples TRBV7-2 to TRBJ2-1; D unresolved. V was shortened by 4 bases and J by 12 bases, with 16 bases between the two germline ends. Germline CDR1 SGHTA, CDR2 FQGNSA. The CDR3 covers 13 residues. This CDR3 is CASSSESRGRQFF. DNA of the CDR3: TGTGCCAGCAGCTCTGAATCCCGCGGACGGCAGTTCTTC.

The table lists this clonotype with many counts. The chain has TRBV29-1 and TRBJ2-7; 14 nucleotides line up with TRBD2. CDR1 and CDR2 from the germline V gene are SQVTM and ANQGSEA. The CDR3 has 16 residues. V shed 1 base, J shed 3 bases, and the junction held 5 bases outside the gene matches. The CDR3 loop reads CSVEGLAGGPGYEQYF. The DNA of the CDR3 is TGCAGCGTTGAAGGACTAGCGGGAGGGCCGGGCTACGAGCAGTACTTC.

This clonotype has at least ten counts. The V call is TRBV7-3, the J call TRBJ2-3; unclear D gene. Germline CDR1 reads SGHTA; CDR2 reads FQGTGA. Between the trimmed V and J ends, which lost 4 bases and 6 bases, there was a span of 11 bases. The CDR3 has 13 residues. The DNA of the CDR3 is TGTGCCAGCAGCTCCAACGGTGGGGATACGCAGTATTTT. It translates to CASSSNGGDTQYF.

This clonotype came up a few times. CDR3 sequence: CASSKWSSGGYEQFF. CDR3 coding DNA: TGTGCCAGTAGTAAGTGGTCTAGCGGGGGGTATGAGCAGTTCTTC. V is TRBV19 and J is TRBJ2-1, with 11 positions matching TRBD2. The germline V gene encodes CDR1 LNHDA and CDR2 SQIVND (reference sequence). CDR3 size: 15 residues. Trimming cost V 4 bases and J 8 bases; bases outside gene matches: 7.

V is TRBV7-9 and J is TRBJ2-5; D uncertain. Germline V lookup: CDR1 SEHNR, CDR2 FQNEAQ (reference sequence). The CDR3 spans 15 residues. Trimming took off 5 bases at V and 5 bases at J, with 18 bases between the two ends. This CDR3 reads CASSPMRKARETQYF. CDR3 nucleotide sequence: TGTGCCAGCAGCCCCATGAGGAAGGCGAGGGAGACCCAGTACTTC.